This T cell receptor beta chain was identified during a study of blood T cell repertoires in COVID-19. On the study more broadly: Sample material is recorded as cDNA or gDNA derived from T cells, B-cell-depleted T cells, or PBMCs.

This CDR3 is 14 amino acids long. The V end was cut by 5 bases, the J end by 0 bases, with 7 bases between. Looked up from germline, CDR1 is SGHAT and CDR2 is FQDESV (reference sequence). Produced via immunoSEQ multiplex PCR; TCRdb's table is partial and in-frame only. Of about 170,000 clones listed, 83% are singletons. The chain couples TRBV11-1 to TRBJ2-2, with D unresolved. This receptor was taken from a woman between 45 and 65 years old in a cohort exposed to, infected with or recovered from COVID-19 (not recorded which). Sample: PBMCs or T cells enriched from blood (not recorded which). CDR3 in DNA: TGTGCCAGCAGCCCTTATACGAACACCGGGGAGCTGTTTTTT. It encodes CASSPYTNTGELFF.